The following is a T cell receptor (beta chain) sequence with its context. What it binds is unknown. V gave up 2 bases and J gave up 0 bases; unmatched junction bases: 10. The germline V gene encodes CDR1 LGHNA and CDR2 YNFKEQ. The CDR3 has 20 amino acids. This record belongs to a study of cytomegalovirus exposure and HLA in healthy donors. General observations from the study: When analyzed later, the rates of TCR association showed variation by HLA locus, with DRB1 the most and HLA-C the fewest. The availability of immune exposure information extended only to CMV serostatus.

The PCR made use of 60 Vbeta and 13 Jbeta primers. Data came from immunoSEQ multiplex PCR; TCRdb stores just in-frame clones and leaves some out. Of nearly 200,000 clones in the sample, roughly 77% were seen once. The rearrangement joins TRBV4-2 to TRBJ2-1; TRBD2 matches at 13 bases. The source material was PBMCs. The TCR was taken from a male donor in good health and CMV-seropositive. CDR3 bases: TGTGCCAGCAGCCAACTCGGACTAGCGGGGGTGGGAAGCTCCTACAATGAGCAGTTCTTC. The encoded protein is CASSQLGLAGVGSSYNEQFF.